A single sample gave rise to the 8 T cell receptor beta chains below, sequenced in a study of CD8+ T cells in alopecia areata. Once RNA had been extracted, it was reverse transcribed into cDNA to act as the sequencing template. Assay: immunoSEQ multiplex PCR; the TCRdb copy retains only in-frame clones and omits some. The sample carries around 140,000 clones, 40% to 65% recorded once. The sample here was CD4+ T cells sorted from blood, taken at week 0. The source is a human donor with alopecia areata.

This chain joins TRBV13 and TRBJ2-3; D remains unclear. This CDR3 is 13 amino acids long. The V end was cut by 0 bases, the J end by 5 bases, with 6 bases between. The germline CDR1 and CDR2 sequences are PRHDT and FYEKMQ (reference sequence). DNA for the CDR3: TGTGCCAGCAGCTTAGGACATAGAGATACGCAGTATTTT. Translation gives CASSLGHRDTQYF.

The table lists this clone with many counts. The CDR3 DNA reads as TGTGCCAGCAGACCCCCGGGACTAGAATTTAAGGAGCAGTTCTTC. This gives the protein CASRPPGLEFKEQFF. The V call is TRBV6-5, the J call TRBJ2-1, with 8 bases lining up with TRBD2. The CDR3 contains 15 residues. V shed 6 bases and J 10 bases; nucleotides not matched to a gene: 14. Germline CDR1 and CDR2: MNHEY and SVGAGI.

This clone was observed a single time. This rearrangement joins TRBV6-6 to TRBJ1-2, with D hard to call. The CDR3 is 11 amino acids. Trimming pared 6 bases from V and 2 bases from J, leaving 4 bases between. The V gene's germline CDR1 is MNHNY and CDR2 SVGAGI (reference sequence). In DNA form, the CDR3 reads TGTGCCAGCAGCCGCAACTATGGCTACACCTTC. Its translation: CASSRNYGYTF.

V gene TRBV30 combines with J gene TRBJ1-1, with 10 nucleotides matching TRBD1. This CDR3 has 14 residues. Germline trimming cut 1 base from V and 6 bases from J; bases unmatched to any gene: 5. Germline V gene lookup returns CDR1 GTSNPN and CDR2 SVGIG (reference sequence). This chain's CDR3 is CAWSEGDRGSEAFF. The CDR3 nucleotides are TGTGCCTGGAGTGAGGGGGACAGGGGCTCTGAAGCTTTCTTT. Together with reference TRBV30 and TRBJ1-1, the CDR3 gives the full variable domain: SQTIHQWPATLVQPVGSPLSLECTVEGTSNPNLYWYRQAAGRGLQLLFYSVGIGQISSEVPQNLSASRPQDRQFILSSKKLLLSDSGFYLCAWSEGDRGSEAFFGQGTRLTVV.

The V and J genes are TRBV27 and TRBJ2-6; no clear D gene. The ends were cut back, 3 bases at V and 0 bases at J, with 0 bases in the middle. The CDR3 has 13 amino acids. The germline V gene encodes CDR1 MNHEY and CDR2 SMNVEV (reference sequence). The CDR3 spells CASSFSGANVLTF. CDR3 bases: TGTGCCAGCAGTTTCTCTGGGGCCAACGTCCTGACTTTC.

This clone appeared a single time. The chain uses TRBV4-1 and TRBJ1-5, with D perhaps TRBD1 (6 bases). The CDR3 extends over 16 amino acids. Trimming cost V 4 bases and J 0 bases, with 13 bases left between them. The germline gives CDR1 MGHRA, CDR2 YSYEKL. CDR3 nucleotides: TGCGCCAGCAGCCCAAGGGGGGTGGATAGCAATCAGCCCCAGCATTTT. This codes for CASSPRGVDSNQPQHF.

The chain has TRBV7-9 and TRBJ2-4; maybe TRBD2 (6 bases). Trimming left V 2 bases short and J 0 bases short, with 8 bases between. The CDR3 sequence is 15 residues long. Germline-derived CDR1 and CDR2 are SEHNR and FQNEAQ (reference sequence). For the CDR3, the DNA is TGTGCCAGCAGCTTACCGGGACTAGCCAAAAACATTCAGTACTTC. The encoded protein is CASSLPGLAKNIQYF.

This clone was observed a few times. This chain connects TRBV29-1 to TRBJ2-5, with D possibly matching TRBD1 (5 bases). With 4 bases removed from V and 6 bases from J, the gap between germline ends came to 9 bases. This CDR3 has 11 residues. The germline V gene encodes CDR1 SQVTM and CDR2 ANQGSEA. CDR3 bases: TGCAGCGTTGCTAGGGGCCAGACCCAGTACTTC. Its protein product is CSVARGQTQYF.